The present T cell receptor (beta chain) was sequenced within a study of PD-L1 blockade in urothelial cancer (dated by TCRdb to 2017 to 2019). Background for the entire study: Every patient began therapy in about 2014 and was given atezolizumab 1,200 mg intravenously every 3 weeks. About 90% of the roughly 29 patients were identified as males with urothelial cancer of bladder origin, and a prior smoking history was reported by 18 of 29 patients. Patients had an ECOG performance status of 0 or 1 and had received between 0 and 3 prior chemotherapy regimens. Blood samples were analyzed at two time points: 3 weeks after treatment start (second dose) and 6 weeks after treatment start. Blood samples gave median yields of around 150,000 T cells and over 80,000 unique TCRs, along with a median clonality of 0.080. An exploratory multi-omic analysis was conducted of the somatic, immune and clinical correlates of response to PD-L1 blockade with atezolizumab in urothelial cancer. Pretreatment tumor samples, along with matched peripheral blood collected serially before and after atezolizumab treatment, underwent TCR sequencing. Durable clinical benefit was defined as a progression-free survival longer than 6 months, and TCR features were additionally tested against progression-free survival and overall survival. In the same patients, pretreatment tumors underwent whole exome sequencing and RNA sequencing in addition to TCR sequencing. Durable clinical benefit was achieved by nine patients and was not achieved by 20 patients. Approximately 29 patients had pretreatment blood TCR-seq, around 25 had at least one posttreatment blood collection, and around 25 had tumor TCR-seq.

The investigation overall reported the following: Improved progression-free and overall survival was associated with having pretreatment peripheral blood TCR clonality below the median. Because the sample size was small (n of about 27) and many exploratory analyses were performed, the results are intended to be hypothesis-generating. Greater expansion of tumor-associated TCR clones in peripheral blood 3 weeks after the start of treatment was observed in patients with durable benefit (n of about 20, p = 0.022).

Synthetic TCR analog templates were spiked into each PCR to estimate absolute template abundance from read counts. Using the immunoSEQ assay, TCRbeta CDR3 regions were amplified from genomic DNA with bias-controlled V and J gene primers. Sequencing of rearranged TCRbeta segments was done at approximately 20X coverage. The authors processed their data as follows. Sequencing errors were corrected by clustering and CDR3s were annotated against IMGT to assign V, D and J genes. Downstream analyses used only productive TCRbeta rearrangements, leaving out any out-of-frame or stop-codon sequences. Clonality was calculated as one minus the Shannon entropy normalized by the log of the number of unique productive sequences. Clones differing between time points or between blood and tumor were identified using Fisher's exact test with Benjamini-Hochberg correction, with an adjusted p below 0.01 applied as the threshold. The table comes from immuneACCESS by way of TCRdb, which keeps in-frame sequences with V and J called. Part of the clones is missing from these tables; in studies checked, under half for an unresolved V gene and the rest for unknown reasons. V, J and clone size are taken as reported in that table, and D and trimming were inferred from the DNA itself. Across this sample there are roughly 67,000 clones, with 70% to 90% seen only once. The ten largest clones add up to 15% of the sample.

The time point label of this sample denotes: pretreatment peripheral blood. The cohort comprised 29 patients with locally advanced or metastatic urothelial carcinoma treated at Memorial Sloan Kettering on a trial protocol. Peripheral blood mononuclear cells were collected from each patient pretreatment and during treatment, giving between 1 and 8 total time points per patient. The Qiagen DNeasy Blood extraction kit was used to purify genomic DNA from total PBMCs and tumor samples. Collected pretreatment and during treatment, PBMCs were isolated and stored as previously described. The CDR3 runs 16 residues from the cysteine to the phenylalanine. The retained sequence is limited to the CDR3, 48 bases, with the frame set at the first base. The germline V gene encodes CDR1 SQVTM and CDR2 ANQGSEA. The trim is 0 bases for V and 4 bases for J, with a gap of 17 bases between the germline ends. About this clone itself: No cognate antigen has been identified for it. No much larger clone exists at a distance of one base, and base qualities are not known.

The sequences come from PBMCs, collected around atezolizumab (anti-PD-L1) treatment. The clonotype comes from a man aged 55 to 70 with urothelial cancer. The chain employs TRBV29-1 and TRBJ2-3, with TRBD1 perhaps the D gene, on 5 matching bases. The CDR3 protein: CSVEDPSAGIPDTQYF. The DNA sequence is given as TGCAGCGTTGAAGATCCTTCGGCAGGGATTCCAGATACGCAGTATTTT.